These T cell receptor beta chains were read from a single sample in a study of blood T cell repertoires in COVID-19. Assay: immunoSEQ multiplex PCR; the TCRdb copy retains only in-frame clones and omits some. The sample includes about 110,000 clones, around 64% of them seen just once. Sequenced material: peripheral blood. Receptor source: a woman aged 35 to 49 with acute or convalescent COVID-19. Each CDR3 is given without its conserved first and last residue. D genes are given only for firm matches.

>TRBV28|13|TRBJ1-1|-
ASSQGVVSNTEAF
>TRBV13|14|TRBJ1-1|-
ASSFYKSGQHTEAF
>TRBV9|12|TRBJ2-2|-
ASSGQGSTGELF
>TRBV5-1|12|TRBJ2-2|-
ASSWGDPTGELF
>TRBV4-3|15|TRBJ1-4|TRBD1
ASSQVGGTGTNEKLF
>TRBV9|11|TRBJ2-3|-
ASSPSISRAQY
>TRBV7-9|14|TRBJ1-2|TRBD1
ASSLGAAGQGGRYT
>TRBV18|12|TRBJ2-5|-
ASSPVTSGETQY
>TRBV28|14|TRBJ2-7|-
AINGMGGGFVDEQY
>TRBV27|12|TRBJ2-7|TRBD2
AGNRLAGVYEQY
>TRBV19|11|TRBJ1-5|-
ASNGQRDQPQH
>TRBV5-8|11|TRBJ2-3|TRBD2
ASSFGGGDTQY
>TRBV5-5|12|TRBJ2-7|TRBD2
ASSFGGGSYEQY
>TRBV11-2|11|TRBJ2-2|-
ASGASDTGELF
>TRBV6-6|14|TRBJ2-2|TRBD1
AISTSTGADTGELF
>TRBV29-1|13|TRBJ2-2|TRBD1
SVEVTGTVFGELF
>TRBV19|12|TRBJ2-7|-
ASSKGLASYEQY
>TRBV5-1|11|TRBJ2-7|-
ASSPGPEDEQY
>TRBV2|14|TRBJ1-3|-
ASSDGQLYSGNTIY
>TRBV4-1|12|TRBJ2-2|TRBD1
ASSRQGNTGELF
>TRBV19|12|TRBJ2-5|-
ASSILGVQETQY
>TRBV7-6|12|TRBJ1-3|-
ASSSRGTGNTIY
>TRBV19|13|TRBJ2-7|-
ASSTREGGPYEQY
>TRBV7-9|14|TRBJ1-2|-
ASSLGPAEANYGYT
>TRBV30|12|TRBJ2-2|TRBD1
ASRQGARTGELF
>TRBV5-1|11|TRBJ1-1|-
ASRQTGNTEAF
>TRBV11-2|14|TRBJ2-5|TRBD1
ASSKTGQLYQETQY
>TRBV7-3|12|TRBJ1-1|-
ASSLSGGPTEAF
>TRBV3-1/TRBV3-2|13|TRBJ2-1|-
ASSHRGGDFDEQF
>TRBV19|13|TRBJ1-2|TRBD1
ASSIDGRQGYGYT
>TRBV5-4|12|TRBJ1-6|-
ASSFWGDDSPLH
>TRBV6-5|11|TRBJ1-2|TRBD1
ASSRTGFRGYT
>TRBV7-2|14|TRBJ2-7|TRBD1
ASSPPPGQGAREQY
>TRBV4-1|11|TRBJ1-2|-
ASSQRGLGGYT
>TRBV28|11|TRBJ2-3|TRBD1
ASSPGQGRAQY
>TRBV4-1|13|TRBJ1-1|TRBD1
ASSQGTGANTEAF
>TRBV24-1|14|TRBJ2-1|-
ATSDPDSRAVNEQF
>TRBV6-5|12|TRBJ1-1|-
ASSYGLTNTEAF
>TRBV30|10|TRBJ1-1|-
AWSWGGTEAF
>TRBV6-2/TRBV6-3|18|TRBJ1-5|TRBD1
ASSYTYTGQGFLDNQPQH
>TRBV4-1|13|TRBJ1-3|TRBD1
ASSVGQGSQNTIY